Each of the 10 T cell receptor beta chains below was sequenced from the same sample in a study of blood T cell repertoires in COVID-19. This table comes from immunoSEQ multiplex PCR, and its TCRdb copy is limited to in-frame clones, with some not included. The data hold 400,000 to 550,000 clones, with 87% observed a single time. Sequencing was done on a sample of PBMCs or T cells enriched from blood (not recorded which). The receptors originated from a woman between 18 and 29 years old with acute COVID-19.

This chain connects TRBV9 to TRBJ2-3; no clear D gene. This CDR3 has 15 residues. Germline lookup yields CDR1 SGDLS and CDR2 YYNGEE. The V end lost 3 bases, the J end lost 4 bases, and 15 bases lay between the germline ends. The CDR3 here is CASSAVGEFSDTQYF. The CDR3 region has the DNA TGTGCCAGCAGCGCCGTGGGCGAGTTTTCAGATACGCAGTATTTT.

A few counts support this clone. The chain recombines TRBV19 with TRBJ2-3, with a possible D match to TRBD2 (5 bases). CDR1 and CDR2 from the germline V gene are LNHDA and SQIVND (reference sequence). Deletions cut 6 bases from V and 5 bases from J, with 15 bases between. The CDR3 is 14 amino acids. CDR3 in DNA: TGTGCCAGTAGCCCCGAAAGCAGCGGAGATACGCAGTATTTT. Residues: CASSPESSGDTQYF.

The sample holds one count of this clone. The genes are TRBV10-3 and TRBJ1-3, with D possibly TRBD1 on 6 matching bases. The CDR3 has 14 amino acids. Germline V gene lookup returns CDR1 ENHRY and CDR2 SYGVKD. Trimming took off 6 bases at V and 3 bases at J, with 12 bases between the two ends. CDR3 nucleotides: TGTGCCATCAGCTTGAAGGGGGTTGGAAACACCATATATTTT. Translation: CAISLKGVGNTIYF.

This rearrangement joins TRBV6-5 to TRBJ1-5; D is uncertain. The V and J ends lost 1 base and 6 bases respectively, with 7 bases between them. This CDR3 has 13 residues. Germline-derived CDR1 and CDR2 are MNHEY and SVGAGI. CDR3 DNA sequence: TGTGCCAGCAGTTACTTATTCGGTCAGCCCCAGCATTTT. Amino acid sequence: CASSYLFGQPQHF.

The chain combines TRBV11-2 with TRBJ2-1; TRBD2 matches at 16 bases. The CDR3 consists of 16 residues. CDR1 is SGHAT and CDR2 is FQNNGV in the germline V gene. Germline trimming cut 4 bases from V and 8 bases from J; bases unmatched to any gene: 5. The CDR3, as DNA: TGTGCCAGCAGCTACGAGGGGACTAGCGGGAGGGATGAGCAGTTCTTC. Its translation: CASSYEGTSGRDEQFF.

This clone was seen a handful of times. J is TRBJ1-5 and V is TRBV4-3, with a possible D match to TRBD1 (6 bases). Germline V gene data show CDR1 as LGHNA and CDR2 as YSLEER. Trimming took 1 base from V and 3 from J, leaving 10 bases between them. The length of the CDR3 is 15 residues. The CDR3 reads CASSQGQENNQPQHF. As DNA, the CDR3 is TGCGCCAGCAGCCAAGGACAGGAGAACAATCAGCCCCAGCATTTT.

The chain joins TRBV3-1 (or the pseudogene TRBV3-2) to TRBJ2-5; 13 nucleotides agree with TRBD2. This CDR3 comprises 18 residues. The V gene end was trimmed by 0 bases and the J gene end by 4 bases; junction bases not matched to a gene: 8. The germline V gene encodes CDR1 LGHDT and CDR2 YNNKEL (reference sequence). Here the CDR3 reads CASSQDRRLAGGGETQYF. The DNA for the CDR3 is TGTGCCAGCAGCCAAGATCGCCGACTAGCGGGAGGTGGAGAGACCCAGTACTTC.

This clone has just a few counts. This rearrangement joins TRBV19 to TRBJ2-1, with 14 nucleotides matching TRBD2. Trimming removed 8 bases from V and 7 bases from J; junction bases left unmatched: 4. The CDR3 sequence is 14 residues long. Germline CDR1 reads LNHDA; CDR2 reads SQIVND (reference sequence). The CDR3 DNA sequence: TGTGCCAGTGGACTAGCGGGGGGAGGGAATGAGCAGTTCTTC. Encoded protein: CASGLAGGGNEQFF.

This clone was seen only a few times. CDR3 DNA sequence: TGTGCCACCCACCCCATAAGTGCCGGTGAAGCTTTCTTT. This codes for CATHPISAGEAFF. The chain is built from TRBV28 and TRBJ1-1; D unclear. Trimming stripped 10 bases from V and 7 bases from J, with 19 bases between. CDR3 length: 13 amino acids. Germline CDR1 MDHEN, CDR2 SYDVKM.

This clone appeared once. The rearrangement uses TRBV19 and TRBJ1-4; TRBD1 matches at 8 bases. The CDR3 length is 14 residues. Losses at the gene ends were 6 bases for V and 4 bases for J; bases not matched to a gene: 4. Germline CDR1 LNHDA, CDR2 SQIVND (reference sequence). CDR3 sequence (DNA): TGTGCCAGTAGCTACAGGGGGATTAATGAAAAACTGTTTTTT. It codes for CASSYRGINEKLFF.